One TCR beta chain is described in this entry. The data belong to a study of blood T cell repertoires in COVID-19. Original handling: By means of reference gene primer amplification, nucleated cell counts were estimated. Libraries were prepared by immunoSEQ multiplex PCR; TCRdb keeps only in-frame clonotypes and omits some of them. The DNA gave D and trimming, while V, J and clone size come from that table. The data contain some 100,000 clones, approximately 90% of them singletons. V gave up 8 bases and J gave up 1 base; unmatched junction bases: 8. CDR3 length: 17 amino acids. Germline-derived CDR1 and CDR2 are LGHDT and YNNKEL (reference sequence).

The rearrangement links TRBV3-1 (or the pseudogene TRBV3-2) to TRBJ2-3; 14 bases are shared with TRBD2. Source material: peripheral blood. This TCR was sampled from a man aged 45-65 years with acute or convalescent COVID-19. The CDR3: CASYLRGLAGGTDTQYF. CDR3 DNA: TGTGCCAGCTATCTTCGGGGACTAGCGGGGGGCACAGATACGCAGTATTTT.